These 17 T cell receptor beta chains share one sample of origin, sequenced in a study of technical replicates of blood from a few donors. The method was immunoSEQ multiplex PCR; TCRdb's version includes in-frame clones alone and lacks a portion of them. The table shows about 75,000 clones, with roughly nine tenths occurring only once. The specimen sequenced was T cells isolated from PBMCs. The receptors shown here come from a human donor in good health. Some clones in this sample may be carry-over from other donors' samples.

The J gene is TRBJ2-3, the V gene TRBV27, with a weak D call TRBD1 (5 bases). The V gene lost 3 bases and the J gene lost 3 bases, with 22 bases spanning the gap. From germline, CDR1 is MNHEY and CDR2 SMNVEV (reference sequence). The length of the CDR3 is 18 residues. CDR3 in amino acids: CASSFMGLQAPLTDTQYF. CDR3 bases: TGTGCCAGCAGTTTTATGGGTCTACAGGCACCTTTGACAGATACGCAGTATTTT.

The chain has TRBV7-9 and TRBJ2-1; no reliable D call. V shed 8 bases and J shed 8 bases, with 7 bases lying between them. Germline V CDR1 and CDR2: SEHNR, FQNEAQ (reference sequence). CDR3 length: 10 residues. This CDR3 is CASPADEQFF. DNA of the CDR3: TGTGCCAGCCCCGCGGATGAGCAGTTCTTC.

This clone showed up just once. The V call is TRBV28, the J call TRBJ2-7; 12 positions match TRBD2. The CDR3 has 15 residues. Germline CDR1 and CDR2: MDHEN and SYDVKM. V lost 5 bases to trimming and J lost 6 bases; unmatched junction nucleotides: 8. The CDR3 region is CASSPATSGRSEQYF. Written as DNA, the CDR3 is TGTGCCAGCAGTCCCGCGACTAGCGGGAGAAGCGAGCAGTACTTC.

The V and J genes are TRBV7-2 and TRBJ2-1; 10 bases align to TRBD2. V trimming: 2 bases; J trimming: 10 bases; junction bases outside the gene matches: 8. The CDR3 loop spans 15 amino acids. The germline V gene has CDR1 SGHTA and CDR2 FQGNSA. CDR3 bases: TGTGCCAGCAGCTTATTAGCTAGCGGGAGCGGCGAGCAGTTCTTC. It translates to CASSLLASGSGEQFF.

The chain recombines TRBV5-4 with TRBJ2-7; D is unresolved. Germline-derived CDR1 and CDR2 are SGHNT and YYREEE (reference sequence). Trimming pared 0 bases from V and 7 bases from J, leaving 11 bases between. The CDR3 has 13 residues. The CDR3 protein is CASSLVTTEEQYF. CDR3 bases: TGTGCCAGCAGCTTGGTAACTACGGAGGAGCAGTACTTC.

V gene TRBV18 combines with J gene TRBJ2-1; 14 positions agree with TRBD2. V gave up 3 bases and J gave up 9 bases; unmatched junction bases: 4. Looked up from germline, CDR1 is KGHSH and CDR2 is LQKENI. The CDR3 consists of 15 residues. CDR3 loop: CASSPGLAGAAEQFF. For the CDR3, the DNA is TGTGCCAGCTCACCGGGACTAGCGGGGGCGGCTGAGCAGTTCTTC.

This rearrangement joins TRBV7-9 to TRBJ2-7, with 10 bases lining up with TRBD2. The CDR3 length is 15 residues. Germline loops: CDR1 SEHNR, CDR2 FQNEAQ (reference sequence). V lost 5 bases, J lost 4 bases, and 8 bases stayed unmatched. CDR3 nucleotides: TGTGCCAGCAGCCACCCATCGGGACTAGCGTACGAGCAGTACTTC. This codes for CASSHPSGLAYEQYF.

The chain uses TRBV19 and TRBJ2-1, with TRBD2 matching over 7 bases. V lost 7 bases to trimming and J lost 5 bases; unmatched junction nucleotides: 14. The CDR3 spans 16 residues. CDR1 and CDR2 (germline): LNHDA, SQIVND (reference sequence). CDR3 residues: CASTPETAGLDNEQFF. CDR3 DNA: TGTGCCAGTACCCCTGAGACAGCGGGGCTAGACAATGAGCAGTTCTTC.

The V call is TRBV6-1, the J call TRBJ2-2; 8 nucleotides match TRBD2. Germline V gene sequence: CDR1 MNHNS, CDR2 SASEGT. V was pared by 6 bases and J by 8 bases, with 8 bases of the junction left unmatched. The CDR3 has 14 residues. The DNA for the CDR3 is TGTGCCAGCAGGGGGAGTAGCGGGAATGGGGAGCTGTTTTTT. Protein sequence: CASRGSSGNGELFF.

This CDR3 reads CASSLSSFGQETQYF. DNA of the CDR3: TGTGCCAGCAGTTTATCGTCCTTCGGTCAAGAGACCCAGTACTTC. The chain uses TRBV27 and TRBJ2-5; D gene ambiguous. Germline V CDR1 and CDR2: MNHEY, SMNVEV (reference sequence). CDR3 length: 15 residues. Deletions cut 0 bases from V and 2 bases from J, with 10 bases between.

This chain joins TRBV11-3 and TRBJ2-2; 8 bases are a match to TRBD2. The CDR3 is 15 amino acids. Germline V gene data show CDR1 as SGHNT and CDR2 as YENEEA. Trimming at V came to 5 bases and at J to 4 bases, leaving 6 bases not matched to a gene. CDR3 sequence reads: CASSVIAGSTGELFF. The CDR3 DNA follows: TGTGCCAGCAGCGTTATAGCGGGATCCACCGGGGAGCTGTTTTTT.

The chain has TRBV19 and TRBJ1-5; D is unresolved. Trimming shortened V by 3 bases and J by 5 bases, and 11 bases separated the two germline ends. The CDR3 loop spans 14 amino acids. Germline CDR1 reads LNHDA; CDR2 reads SQIVND (reference sequence). The CDR3 loop reads CASSIEGGHQPQHF. In nucleotides, the CDR3 is TGTGCCAGTAGTATCGAAGGCGGCCATCAGCCCCAGCATTTT.

The chain joins TRBV28 to TRBJ2-7; possible D gene TRBD2, 6 bases. There are 11 residues in the CDR3. Germline V gene data show CDR1 as MDHEN and CDR2 as SYDVKM. V was shortened by 8 bases and J by 4 bases, with 9 bases between the two germline ends. CDR3 region: CASSGRYEQYF. The DNA of the CDR3 is TGTGCCAGCTCAGGGAGGTACGAGCAGTACTTC.

The chain uses TRBV4-1 and TRBJ2-1; D is ambiguous. This CDR3 has 16 amino acids. V lost 8 bases and J lost 2, with 19 bases in between. Looked up from germline, CDR1 is MGHRA and CDR2 is YSYEKL. The CDR3 loop reads CASSFTTPTTYNEQFF. The DNA for the CDR3 is TGCGCCAGCTCTTTTACTACCCCAACCACCTACAATGAGCAGTTCTTC.

The rearrangement links TRBV4-1 to TRBJ2-7; TRBD2 matches 8 bases. The CDR3 is 14 residues long. CDR1 is MGHRA, CDR2 YSYEKL, per germline. J lost 6 bases, V lost 1 base, and 5 bases had no gene match. CDR3 in amino acids: CASSQGGLELEQYF. As DNA, the CDR3 is TGCGCCAGCAGCCAAGGGGGACTAGAACTCGAGCAGTACTTC.

The CDR3 DNA is TGCGCCAGCAGCCCAACGACAGCGGGTAGCTCCTACGAGCAGTACTTC. This sequence encodes CASSPTTAGSSYEQYF. The chain has TRBV4-1 and TRBJ2-7, with a weak D call TRBD2 (6 bases). Trimming stripped 4 bases from V and 0 bases from J, with 16 bases between. Germline V CDR1 and CDR2: MGHRA, YSYEKL. The CDR3 runs 16 residues.

CDR3: CASVPAGEETQYF. The CDR3 nucleotides are TGTGCCAGCGTTCCTGCCGGGGAAGAGACCCAGTACTTC. The chain links TRBV25-1 to TRBJ2-5, with D tentatively TRBD2 (5 bases). Germline V gene data show CDR1 as MGHDK and CDR2 as SYGVNS. V was clipped by 8 bases and J by 3 bases, with 13 bases between them. CDR3 length: 13 residues. The variable domain in full, with the rest retrieved from reference TRBV25-1 and TRBJ2-5, is EADIYQTPRYLVIGTGKKITLECSQTMGHDKMYWYQQDPGMELHLIHYSYGVNSTEKGDLSSESTVSRIRTEHFPLTLESARPSHTSQYLCASVPAGEETQYFGPGTRLLVL.